Included here is one T cell receptor (beta chain) sequence, with context. As yet, its antigen is unknown. The record originates from a study of CD8 T cells in ankylosing spondylitis. The study, taken as a whole, reports: Roughly 8 highly homologous variants formed a TCR beta motif that appeared characteristic of ankylosing spondylitis blood. Some motif variants had been reported before (in reactive arthritis synovial fluid and blood). The study looked at matched synovial fluid samples from ankylosing spondylitis patients. Disease-linked clones were reported to be significantly enriched there. Clones that were linked to disease were CD8+ and were relatively rare in peripheral blood.

5'-RACE, quantitative and with molecular barcodes, yielded the TCR beta libraries. MiXCR was run by TCRdb on the 5' RACE reads, yielding one entry per CDR3 protein. The table records around 450,000 distinct CDR3 sequences, 26% of them present only once. The origin of this receptor is a male donor with ankylosing spondylitis. The sequenced material came from blood, either unsorted or a sorted T cell fraction (not recorded which).

DNA of the CDR3: TGCGCCAGCAGCCAGGGACTAGCGGGGGGTAAAGCCAAAAACATTCAGTACTTC. Protein product: CASSQGLAGGKAKNIQYF. The chain has TRBV4-1 and TRBJ2-4; 15 bases agree with TRBD2. The V segment lost 3 bases and the J segment 0 bases; nucleotides outside the gene matches: 3. The germline V gene has CDR1 MGHRA and CDR2 YSYEKL. This CDR3 has 18 residues.